This note documents a single T cell receptor beta chain sequence. In the original processing: Reference gene primer amplification in the assay estimated nucleated cell counts. Some clones are missing from TCRdb's copy, which holds only in-frame ones; the method was immunoSEQ multiplex PCR. The V and J calls and clone size come from that table; D and trimming were worked out from the DNA. The profile shows 250,000 to 300,000 clones, just under 90% of them singletons. The entry originates in a study of blood T cell repertoires in COVID-19. In the study overall: Spain, Italy and the United States supplied samples that represented acute and convalescent COVID-19. T cells, B-cell-depleted T cells, or PBMCs provided the cDNA or gDNA that served as material.

Individuals in the exposed group had encountered a COVID-19 case within 2 weeks preceding study entry. Germline loops: CDR1 ENHRY, CDR2 SYGVKD. The CDR3 runs 15 residues. Trimming pared 6 bases from V and 4 bases from J, leaving 16 bases between. The chain employs TRBV10-3 and TRBJ2-1, with D tentatively TRBD1 (6 bases). Sequenced material: PBMCs or T cells enriched from blood (not recorded which). The TCR was taken from a woman aged 45-65 years who had been exposed to COVID-19. In DNA, the CDR3 is TGTGCCATCAGGGGAGACAGGAGTTTGTACAATGAGCAGTTCTTC. As protein: CAIRGDRSLYNEQFF.